This TCR beta chain was identified in a study of Graves' ophthalmopathy and Graves' hyperthyroidism. Study details: By definition, stable hyperthyroidism involved no ophthalmopathy within 18 months of follow-up. The study's findings and limits: Blood samples also showed most expanded thyroid clonotypes exceeding 0.001 frequency.

From RNA, the CDR3 regions of TCR beta chains were amplified and sequenced. An initial RT-PCR round employing HTBI primers preceded a second-round multiplex PCR. TCRdb reprocessed the multiplex PCR reads via MiXCR and lists one record per CDR3 protein. Of around 1,000,000 distinct CDR3 sequences in the sample, 35% to 45% were seen once. A diagnosis was made from clinical symptoms together with serum thyroxine, TRAb, thyroid ultrasound and orbital computed tomography. Only a few counts were recorded for this clonotype. Its target is not known. Being one base from a much bigger clone, this may be a read error. The sequence came from an adult man with Graves' hyperthyroidism. Sequenced: peripheral blood or thyroid tissue (not recorded which).

Here the CDR3 reads CASSDLLQALYGYTF. The CDR3 DNA is TGTGCCAGCAGCGACCTCCTACAGGCTCTCTATGGCTACACCTTC. The chain uses TRBV7-2 and TRBJ1-2; TRBD1 is a possible D gene (5 bases). This CDR3 comprises 15 residues. Germline-derived CDR1 and CDR2 are SGHTA and FQGNSA. Trimming stripped 5 bases from V and 4 bases from J, with 17 bases between.